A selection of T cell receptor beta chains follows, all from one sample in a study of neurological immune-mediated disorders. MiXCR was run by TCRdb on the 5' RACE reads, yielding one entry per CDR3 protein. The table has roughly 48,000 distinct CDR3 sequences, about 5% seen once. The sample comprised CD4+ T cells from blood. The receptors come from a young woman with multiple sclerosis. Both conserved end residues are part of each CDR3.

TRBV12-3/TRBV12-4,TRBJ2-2,CASSHRNTGELFF
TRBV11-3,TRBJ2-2,CASSLGRNTGELFF
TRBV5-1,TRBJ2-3,CASTIGQRTDTQYF
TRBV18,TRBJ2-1,CASSPLPGGYDEQFF
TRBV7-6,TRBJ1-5,CASSLTDSNNQPQHF
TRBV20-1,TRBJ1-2,CSAREPNYGYTF
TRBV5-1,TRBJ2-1,CASSGIHEQFF
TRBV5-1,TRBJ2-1,CASSLVNSYNEQFF
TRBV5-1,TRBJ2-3,CASSLPTKGSTQYF
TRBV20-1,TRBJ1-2,CSARGQVYGYTF